These 10 T cell receptor beta chains were all obtained from the same sample, sequenced in a study of T cells in women clearing cervical HPV infection. Repertoires were generated with immunoSEQ multiplex PCR, while TCRdb's copy carries only in-frame clones and drops some. Its clone listing holds some 40,000 clones. Sequencing was carried out using blood buffy coat. The source is a woman between 18 and 69 years old with a cervical HPV16 infection that either progressed to CIN3+ or cleared (not recorded which).

A note on this clone: The DNA ends 3 residues before the CDR3 does, and the rest of the CDR3 is filled in from the germline J gene. V is TRBV7-9 and J is TRBJ1-1; D might be TRBD1 (6 bases). CDR1 is SEHNR and CDR2 is FQNEAQ in the germline V gene (reference sequence). This CDR3 comprises 14 residues. CDR3 sequence reads: CATGASGDLETAFF. The covered CDR3 bases are TGTGCCACGGGGGCTAGCGGGGATTTAGAGACC.

A note on this clone: The read stops 3 residues short of the end of the CDR3; the missing end is completed from the germline J gene. The chain uses TRBV19 and TRBJ1-2, with D possibly TRBD1 on 6 matching bases. V dropped 10 bases and J dropped 7 bases, with 13 bases sitting between them. The CDR3 is 11 amino acids. Germline-derived CDR1 and CDR2 are LNHDA and SQIVND (reference sequence). The sequenced CDR3 bases are TGTGCCACCCGACAGGTCGGTGGC. It encodes CATRQVGG. The entire CDR3 protein reads CATRQVGGYTF.

In regard to this clone: The read terminates 3 residues before the CDR3 end, so the remaining end is supplied by the germline J gene. The chain combines TRBV2 with TRBJ1-2; D is unclear. CDR1 and CDR2 from the germline V gene are SNHLY and FYNNEI. CDR3 length equals 12 residues. Between the trimmed V and J ends, which lost 2 bases and 4 bases, there was a span of 5 bases. CDR3 DNA (partial): TGTGCCAGCAGTGAACGGGGCTATGGC. Protein sequence: CASSERGYG. The full-length CDR3 reads as CASSERGYGYTF.

The CDR3 is CSARVVTSSYEQYF. CDR3 bases read: TGCAGTGCTAGAGTTGTGACTAGCAGCTACGAG. The chain carries TRBV20-1 and TRBJ2-7; 7 nucleotides align to TRBD2. The DNA ends 3 residues before the CDR3 does, and the rest of the CDR3 is filled in from the germline J gene. Germline CDR1 reads DFQATT; CDR2 reads SNEGSKA (reference sequence). This CDR3 has 14 amino acids. The trim removed 1 base at V and 3 bases at J, leaving 6 bases unmatched.

On this clone: Coverage ceases 3 residues before the CDR3 finishes, and the germline J gene fills in the end. This chain links TRBV20-1 with TRBJ1-4; TRBD1 matches at 7 bases. This CDR3 is built from 17 residues. The J segment lost 0 bases and the V segment lost 0 bases, leaving 7 bases of the junction unmatched. CDR1 DFQATT and CDR2 SNEGSKA come from the germline V gene (reference sequence). Incomplete CDR3 DNA: TGCAGTGCTAGAGATCTCCAGGGGGAGGCAACTAATGAAAAA. This encodes CSARDLQGEATNEK. In full, the CDR3 is CSARDLQGEATNEKLFF.

Concerning this clone: The read finishes 3 residues shy of the CDR3 end, and the germline J gene is used to complete it. The chain uses TRBV30 and TRBJ2-3; 10 bases are a match to TRBD2. This CDR3 contains 15 residues. Germline CDR1 reads GTSNPN; CDR2 reads SVGIG (reference sequence). V shed 4 bases, J shed 2 bases, and the junction held 6 bases outside the gene matches. CDR3 loop: CAWTLAGAFTDTQYF. CDR3 bases read: TGTGCCTGGACCCTAGCGGGGGCCTTCACAGATACG.

The sequenced part of the CDR3 DNA is TGCGCCAGCAGCGAGACTAGCCTCCACGAG. This translates into CASSETSLHE. The full-length CDR3 reads as CASSETSLHEQYF. The gene calls are TRBV5-1 and TRBJ2-7, with TRBD2 identical over 7 bases. The read falls 3 residues short of the CDR3 end, and the missing part is taken from the germline J gene. This CDR3 comprises 13 residues. Germline values: CDR1 SGHRS, CDR2 YFSETQ. Losses at the gene ends were 4 bases for V and 5 bases for J; bases not matched to a gene: 6.

Details on this clone: The missing CDR3 end, 3 residues past where the read stops, is filled in from the germline J gene. This chain links TRBV28 with TRBJ2-5; 12 positions agree with TRBD1. The germline gives CDR1 MDHEN, CDR2 SYDVKM. The CDR3 is made up of 16 amino acids. With 5 bases clipped from V and 5 bases from J, the junction kept 9 bases outside the gene matches. The CDR3: CASSPGQGAVGETQYF. The DNA read from the CDR3 is TGTGCCAGCAGTCCGGGACAGGGGGCAGTCGGGGAGACC.

Worth noting for this clone: The read falls 3 residues short of the CDR3 end, and the missing part is taken from the germline J gene. The V call is TRBV20-1, the J call TRBJ1-5, with 7 bases fitting TRBD1. The CDR3 runs to 14 residues. The ends lost 4 bases at V and 4 bases at J; junction bases unmatched: 7. Germline V CDR1 and CDR2: DFQATT, SNEGSKA (reference sequence). This CDR3 reads CSATGGGRNQPQHF. The covered CDR3 bases are TGCAGTGCTACAGGGGGTGGGAGGAATCAGCCC.

Note on this clone: Read sequence stops 3 residues before the CDR3 end, and the germline J gene provides the missing end. The chain is built from TRBV19 and TRBJ2-5; D possibly corresponds to TRBD1 (6 bases). The CDR3 spans 16 residues. Trimming shortened V by 2 bases and J by 2 bases, and 15 bases separated the two germline ends. Looked up from germline, CDR1 is LNHDA and CDR2 is SQIVND (reference sequence). CDR3 DNA (partial): TGTGCCAGTAGTATAAACCCCGGGACAAATCAAGAGACC. Translating gives CASSINPGTNQET. In full, the CDR3 is CASSINPGTNQETQYF.